Only one count was recorded for the clone carrying this TCR beta chain. Its antigen is undetermined. The treatment was: oral pan-JAK inhibitor, 5-10 mg twice daily. This specimen comes from a study of CD8+ T cells in alopecia areata. At the level of the study: By percentage of affected scalp area, the severity of treated patients was scored. General study points: Scalp samples also contribute reads from the resident alphabeta T cells found in normal skin.

Reverse transcribed after extraction, RNA yielded cDNA as the sequencing template. The method was immunoSEQ multiplex PCR; TCRdb's version includes in-frame clones alone and lacks a portion of them. Here the sample spans about 210,000 clones, more than 60% being singletons. The CDR3 runs to 15 residues. V usage is TRBV21-1 and J usage is TRBJ2-7; the DNA was not used to check the table's D call, TRBD2. TRBV21-1 is a documented pseudogene. The source of this sequence is a human donor with alopecia areata. Sequences were derived from CD4+ T cells sorted from blood, sampled at week 44, from a patient treated with tofacitinib. The CDR3 reads CASSKVQGGTYEQYF. CDR3 sequence (DNA): TGTGCCAGCAGCAAAGTCCAGGGAGGAACCTACGAGCAGTACTTC.